The clone carrying this TCR beta chain was seen only once. The data originate from a study of shared clonotypes between healthy human individuals. The study ran the assay at deep level. Libraries were prepared by immunoSEQ multiplex PCR; TCRdb keeps only in-frame clonotypes and omits some of them. This sample yields 2,500,000 or so clones, of which less than 95% are seen a single time; around 0.35% belongs to the top ten. The CDR3 runs 14 residues. Per the germline V gene, CDR1 is MDHEN and CDR2 is SYDVKM. Trimming left V 5 bases short and J 2 bases short, with 12 bases between. Each of the donors was a healthy adult who was HIV-negative and had not had a recent acute infection or vaccination.

The sequencing sample was made of naive CD4+ T cells from PBMCs. The subset was: CD45RA+ positively selected. The gene calls are TRBV28 and TRBJ2-5; TRBD1 might be the D (5 bases). The receptor was isolated from a man aged 18 to 29 in good health. Some clones in this sample may be carry-over from other donors' samples. The CDR3 region has the DNA TGTGCCAGCAGTCAGATGGGGCCTCAAGAGACCCAGTACTTC. This sequence encodes CASSQMGPQETQYF.